The 12 T cell receptor beta chains below all came from one sample that was sequenced in a study of blood T cells in healthy people across ages. The second PCR ran about 6 to 11 cycles with a sample-barcoded 5' primer and J-beta primers. TCRdb fed the 5' RACE reads into MiXCR, producing one record per CDR3 protein. The table lists over 700,000 distinct CDR3 sequences, around 25% of them singletons, with 9.4% in the top ten. The same sample was also used in a study of T cells of mothers and their children.

What was sequenced was blood. All receptors derive from a boy under 18 in good health.

The rearrangement joins TRBV3-1 to TRBJ2-2; D gene unclear. V lost 0 bases, J lost 7 bases, and 3 bases lay in between. CDR1 LGHDT and CDR2 YNNKEL come from the germline V gene (reference sequence). The CDR3 is 12 residues long. The CDR3 loop reads CASSQDIGELFF. The CDR3 bases are TGTGCCAGCAGCCAAGATATCGGGGAGCTGTTTTTT.

This rearrangement joins TRBV11-2 to TRBJ2-7; 8 bases line up with TRBD2. The germline V gene encodes CDR1 SGHAT and CDR2 FQNNGV. This CDR3 comprises 14 residues. With 4 bases clipped from V and 6 bases from J, the junction kept 8 bases outside the gene matches. The CDR3 sequence is CASSSPTSVGEQYF. The CDR3 DNA follows: TGTGCCAGCAGCTCGCCGACTAGCGTGGGCGAGCAGTACTTC.

V gene TRBV29-1 combines with J gene TRBJ2-1; 10 nucleotides line up with TRBD2. After removal of 2 bases from V and 7 bases from J, the junction contained 5 bases not matched to a gene. The germline CDR1 and CDR2 sequences are SQVTM and ANQGSEA. The CDR3 covers 14 residues. The CDR3 here is CSVELAGVLNEQFF. CDR3 coding DNA: TGCAGCGTTGAACTAGCGGGGGTACTAAATGAGCAGTTCTTC.

There are many counts of this clonotype. The chain joins TRBV29-1 to TRBJ2-5; TRBD1 might be the D (6 bases). CDR3 length: 13 residues. Germline V CDR1 and CDR2: SQVTM, ANQGSEA. Trimming took 5 bases from V and 3 from J, leaving 13 bases between them. The chain's CDR3 is CSVKTGRKETQYF. The CDR3 nucleotides are TGCAGCGTTAAGACAGGCCGAAAAGAGACCCAGTACTTC.

The V call is TRBV6-5, the J call TRBJ1-6; 7 bases map to TRBD1. CDR3 length: 14 amino acids. With 7 bases clipped from V and 6 bases from J, the junction kept 6 bases outside the gene matches. The germline V gene has CDR1 MNHEY and CDR2 SVGAGI. The CDR3 nucleotides read TGTGCCAGCACTCCCGACAGGGCTAATTCACCCCTCCACTTT. Encoded protein: CASTPDRANSPLHF.

This CDR3 is CAGSSSYNEQFF. The CDR3 DNA follows: TGTGCCGGGAGTAGCTCCTACAATGAGCAGTTCTTC. The V and J genes are TRBV7-9 and TRBJ2-1; TRBD2 might be the D (5 bases). Germline lookup yields CDR1 SEHNR and CDR2 FQNEAQ (reference sequence). CDR3 length: 12 residues. The V end was cut by 11 bases, the J end by 0 bases, with 8 bases between. Drawing the rest from reference TRBV7-9 and TRBJ2-1, the complete variable domain is DTGVSQNPRHKITKRGQNVTFRCDPISEHNRLYWYRQTLGQGPEFLTYFQNEAQLEKSRLLSDRFSAERPKGSFSTLEIQRTEQGDSAMYLCAGSSSYNEQFFGPGTRLTVL.

This clonotype appeared a few times. The chain joins TRBV15 to TRBJ2-3; the D call may be TRBD1 or TRBD2 (5 bases each). The length of the CDR3 is 16 residues. CDR1 is LNHNV, CDR2 YYDKDF, per germline (reference sequence). V dropped 3 bases and J dropped 5 bases, with 18 bases sitting between them. CDR3 bases: TGTGCCACCAGCAGCCAGCGCGAGGGGTTAGGAGATACGCAGTATTTT. Translation gives CATSSQREGLGDTQYF.

The chain joins TRBV14 to TRBJ1-4, with 7 bases aligning to TRBD1. V trimming: 4 bases; J trimming: 2 bases; junction bases outside the gene matches: 10. The CDR3 extends over 17 amino acids. Germline V lookup: CDR1 SGHDN, CDR2 FVKESK. This CDR3 reads CASSPRRGLITNEKLFF. Written as DNA, the CDR3 is TGTGCCAGCAGCCCGAGAAGGGGGCTGATCACTAATGAAAAACTGTTTTTT.

This chain links TRBV29-1 with TRBJ2-2; 10 bases line up with TRBD2. CDR1 SQVTM and CDR2 ANQGSEA come from the germline V gene. The V and J ends lost 2 bases and 6 bases, in that order; junction bases with no gene match: 3. This CDR3 is built from 14 residues. DNA for the CDR3: TGCAGCGTTGAACCTAGCGGGGGTTCCGGGGAGCTGTTTTTT. It translates to CSVEPSGGSGELFF.

This clonotype was seen a handful of times. The CDR3 loop reads CSVRGNTEAFF. The CDR3 nucleotides read TGCAGCGTTCGAGGTAACACTGAAGCTTTCTTT. J is TRBJ1-1 and V is TRBV29-1; D uncertain. Germline V gene data show CDR1 as SQVTM and CDR2 as ANQGSEA. V was shortened by 5 bases and J by 2 bases, with 6 bases between the two germline ends. There are 11 residues in the CDR3.

The CDR3 nucleotides read TGTGCTAGTGGTTCGGTGGGACTAAGCACAGATACGCAGTATTTT. Amino acids: CASGSVGLSTDTQYF. The rearrangement joins TRBV12-5 to TRBJ2-3, with TRBD2 identical over 7 bases. Germline CDR1 is LGHNT and CDR2 is FRNRAP. Unmatched junction bases numbered 4, after V lost 4 bases and J lost 0 bases. The length of the CDR3 is 15 residues.

A note on this clonotype: One junction end does not reproduce the germline sequence, and a read error may be involved. The J gene is TRBJ1-5, the V gene TRBV28; D unresolved. This CDR3 has 14 residues. From germline, CDR1 is MDHEN and CDR2 SYDVKM. The CDR3 DNA reads as TGTGCCAGCAGTTTATTCGGGGAATTTCAGCCCCAGCATTTC. This encodes CASSLFGEFQPQHF. The variable domain in full, with the rest retrieved from reference TRBV28 and TRBJ1-5, is DVKVTQSSRYLVKRTGEKVFLECVQDMDHENMFWYRQDPGLGLRLIYFSYDVKMKEKGDIPEGYSVSREKKERFSLILESASTNQTSMYLCASSLFGEFQPQHFGDGTRLSIL.